The present entry profiles one T cell receptor (beta chain) with its context. V was clipped by 5 bases and J by 5 bases, with 15 bases between them. There are 14 residues in the CDR3. CDR1 and CDR2 from the germline V gene are SGHAT and FQNNGV. Using immunoSEQ multiplex PCR, the repertoire was profiled, and TCRdb retains in-frame clones only, with some absent. This sample yields 90,000 to 100,000 clones, of which 75% to 85% are seen a single time; roughly a tenth belongs to the top ten. The data belong to a study of control samples from healthy donors and cancer patients. V usage is TRBV11-2 and J usage is TRBJ1-1, with D tentatively TRBD1 (5 bases). This receptor was taken from a woman younger than 45 in good health. Sequencing was done on a sample of blood. The CDR3 spells CASSQPTGQTEAFF. CDR3 DNA: TGTGCCAGCAGCCAACCCACTGGACAAACTGAAGCTTTCTTT.